This T cell receptor (beta chain) was captured by sequencing in a study of blood T cell repertoires in COVID-19. This clone came up once. V lost 2 bases, J lost 0 bases, and 4 bases stayed unmatched. Per germline, CDR1 MNHEY and CDR2 SVGAGI. The CDR3 extends over 15 amino acids. Membership in each cohort depended on participant-reported clinical history. In the original workflow: Amplification from reference gene primers served as the basis for estimated nucleated cell counts. Sequencing used immunoSEQ multiplex PCR; TCRdb keeps in-frame clones, though not all of them. V and J calls and clone size come straight from that table; D and trimming were deduced from the DNA. The sample includes 150,000 or so clones, roughly nine tenths seen only once; the top ten take 4%.

Sequenced sample: PBMCs or T cells enriched from blood (not recorded which). V usage is TRBV6-5 and J usage is TRBJ2-7; 7 bases fit TRBD2. The sequence was obtained from a middle-aged woman who had been exposed to COVID-19. For the CDR3, the DNA is TGTGCCAGCAGTTACCTAGCGGCGAGCTCCTACGAGCAGTACTTC. Its protein product is CASSYLAASSYEQYF.